Listed here are 30 T cell receptor beta chains from one sample, sequenced in a study of blood T cell repertoires in COVID-19. The method was immunoSEQ multiplex PCR; TCRdb's version includes in-frame clones alone and lacks a portion of them. The table has about 97,000 clones, 87% seen once. Material for sequencing was peripheral blood. These receptor sequences come from a man aged 45 to 65 with active COVID-19.

This chain connects TRBV7-2 to TRBJ2-1; TRBD1 matches at 8 bases. V trimming: 5 bases; J trimming: 6 bases; junction bases outside the gene matches: 3. The germline V gene has CDR1 SGHTA and CDR2 FQGNSA. CDR3 length: 13 amino acids. CDR3 sequence (DNA): TGTGCCAGCAGCCCAACAGGGGGCAATGAGCAGTTCTTC. Residues: CASSPTGGNEQFF.

The chain recombines TRBV4-1 with TRBJ2-7, with TRBD1 identical over 11 bases. V gave up 3 bases and J gave up 5 bases; unmatched junction bases: 12. CDR3 length: 17 amino acids. Germline V lookup: CDR1 MGHRA, CDR2 YSYEKL. CDR3 coding DNA: TGCGCCAGCAGCCAGTCAAATACCGGGACAGGGGGAAACGAGCAGTACTTC. It encodes CASSQSNTGTGGNEQYF.

The chain links TRBV6-6 to TRBJ1-3, with D possibly TRBD1 on 5 matching bases. The length of the CDR3 is 15 residues. Germline values: CDR1 MNHNY, CDR2 SVGAGI (reference sequence). V dropped 0 bases and J dropped 2 bases, with 8 bases sitting between them. The CDR3 DNA reads TGTGCCAGCAGTTACTCTGCGGGGGCTGGAAACACCATATATTTT. As protein: CASSYSAGAGNTIYF.

This sequence joins TRBV19 and TRBJ1-3; D gene unclear. This CDR3 has 14 amino acids. Trimming removed 3 bases at V and 1 base at J, with 7 bases between. Germline CDR1 is LNHDA and CDR2 is SQIVND (reference sequence). The CDR3 DNA reads TGTGCCAGTAGTATTTCGTCTTCTGGAAACACCATATATTTT. It encodes CASSISSSGNTIYF.

The gene calls are TRBV18 and TRBJ1-4, with TRBD1 matching 7 bases. Germline CDR1 is KGHSH and CDR2 is LQKENI. V shed 6 bases, J shed 0 bases, and the junction held 1 base outside the gene matches. This CDR3 spans 14 amino acids. This chain's CDR3 is CASSQGATNEKLFF. The CDR3 nucleotides are TGTGCCAGCTCGCAGGGGGCAACTAATGAAAAACTGTTTTTT.

V gene TRBV19 combines with J gene TRBJ1-2; D remains unclear. CDR1 is LNHDA, CDR2 SQIVND, per germline (reference sequence). V shed 3 bases and J shed 2 bases, with 16 bases lying between them. There are 16 residues in the CDR3. CDR3 coding DNA: TGTGCCAGTAGTATCCCCGTAGTAGCTCGGAACTATGGCTACACCTTC. It yields the protein CASSIPVVARNYGYTF.

V usage is TRBV4-1 and J usage is TRBJ1-5; 7 nucleotides align to TRBD1. This CDR3 contains 15 residues. The ends lost 3 bases at V and 5 bases at J; junction bases unmatched: 7. Germline CDR1 and CDR2: MGHRA and YSYEKL. CDR3 sequence (DNA): TGCGCCAGCAGCCATTTAGGACAGGTACATCAGCCCCAGCATTTT. This gives the protein CASSHLGQVHQPQHF.

The gene calls are TRBV5-1 and TRBJ2-7, with D maybe TRBD2 (5 bases). V was shortened by 0 bases and J by 7 bases, with 17 bases between the two germline ends. The CDR3 consists of 15 residues. Germline V gene data show CDR1 as SGHRS and CDR2 as YFSETQ. The CDR3 here is CASSLAGGGSREQYF. For the CDR3, the DNA is TGCGCCAGCAGCTTGGCCGGTGGCGGGTCTAGGGAGCAGTACTTC.

The chain joins TRBV15 to TRBJ1-2; 7 positions match TRBD1. J lost 6 bases, V lost 0 bases, and 4 bases had no gene match. In germline, CDR1 is LNHNV, CDR2 YYDKDF (reference sequence). The CDR3 covers 14 residues. CDR3 nucleotides: TGTGCCACCAGCAGAGACCGGGACAGACATGGCTACACCTTC. Its translation: CATSRDRDRHGYTF.

The chain joins TRBV7-8 to TRBJ1-1, with D perhaps matching TRBD1 (6 bases). Germline V lookup: CDR1 SGHVS, CDR2 FQNEAQ. The CDR3 extends over 17 amino acids. V lost 1 base and J lost 5, with 20 bases in between. In nucleotides, the CDR3 is TGTGCCAGCAGCTTAGTTAGGGGGGGGCGGGCTGGTACTGAAGCTTTCTTT. As protein: CASSLVRGGRAGTEAFF.

V usage is TRBV4-2 and J usage is TRBJ1-2; weak D call: TRBD1 (6 bases). V lost 4 bases, J lost 3 bases, and 9 bases lay in between. The CDR3 extends over 13 amino acids. Germline-derived CDR1 and CDR2 are LGHNA and YNFKEQ. The chain's CDR3 is CASSPGQYYGYTF. CDR3 coding DNA: TGTGCCAGCAGCCCAGGACAGTACTATGGCTACACCTTC.

The V and J genes are TRBV6-1 and TRBJ1-6, with unresolved D. CDR3 length equals 13 residues. Trimming left V 2 bases short and J 7 bases short, with 6 bases between. Per germline, CDR1 MNHNS and CDR2 SASEGT. In DNA form, the CDR3 reads TGTGCCAGCAGTGAACTCCTCAATTCACCCCTCCACTTT. Its translation: CASSELLNSPLHF.

This clone has a handful of counts. V and J are TRBV5-6 and TRBJ1-2; 8 nucleotides align to TRBD1. CDR1 is SGHDT and CDR2 is YYEEEE in the germline V gene. This CDR3 spans 15 amino acids. Trimming at V came to 2 bases and at J to 3 bases, leaving 6 bases not matched to a gene. The CDR3 bases are TGTGCCAGCAGCTTCCTTACGACAGGGGACTATGGCTACACCTTC. It is translated as CASSFLTTGDYGYTF.

This clone was counted between two and nine times. The chain's CDR3 is CASSSRRGSSYEQYF. DNA of the CDR3: TGCGCCAGCAGCTCCCGACGGGGAAGCTCCTACGAGCAGTACTTC. The genes are TRBV4-1 and TRBJ2-7; D may be TRBD2 (5 bases). Germline CDR1 MGHRA, CDR2 YSYEKL. The CDR3 loop spans 15 amino acids. V was pared by 5 bases and J by 0 bases, with 14 bases between.

The chain employs TRBV6-5 and TRBJ1-1, with 9 bases lining up with TRBD1. Unmatched junction bases numbered 4, after V lost 6 bases and J lost 5 bases. The germline V gene has CDR1 MNHEY and CDR2 SVGAGI. The CDR3 consists of 13 residues. DNA of the CDR3: TGTGCCAGCAGCCACGGACAGGGGACTGAAGCTTTCTTT. Translation: CASSHGQGTEAFF.

This chain uses TRBV5-1 with TRBJ1-4; no definite D call. Germline V gene lookup returns CDR1 SGHRS and CDR2 YFSETQ. Trimming cost V 5 bases and J 0 bases, with 11 bases left between them. This CDR3 is 15 amino acids long. The CDR3 DNA sequence: TGCGCCAGCAGGCCCGTAGCAACAACTAATGAAAAACTGTTTTTT. Translated, it gives CASRPVATTNEKLFF.

V usage is TRBV23-1 and J usage is TRBJ2-7; a weak D match, TRBD1 (6 bases). TRBV23-1 is given ORF status, its function remaining uncertain. V was clipped by 8 bases and J by 0 bases, with 8 bases between them. CDR3 length equals 12 residues. The CDR3 reads CASRDNSYEQYF. CDR3 nucleotide sequence: TGCGCCAGCCGGGACAACTCCTACGAGCAGTACTTC.

The V call is TRBV19, the J call TRBJ2-3; TRBD1 agrees at 8 bases. After removal of 5 bases from V and 3 bases from J, the junction contained 10 bases not matched to a gene. The CDR3 extends over 16 amino acids. Germline CDR1 and CDR2: LNHDA and SQIVND (reference sequence). CDR3 nucleotide sequence: TGTGCCAGTAGTTTAGGGACAGGCGGGTTTACAGATACGCAGTATTTT. Translated, it gives CASSLGTGGFTDTQYF.

The chain uses TRBV20-1 and TRBJ1-1; no clear D gene. Trimming pared 3 bases from V and 3 bases from J, leaving 8 bases between. The CDR3 has 12 residues. Germline CDR1 is DFQATT and CDR2 is SNEGSKA (reference sequence). CDR3 sequence reads: CSASGRYTEAFF. The CDR3 bases are TGCAGTGCTAGTGGGAGGTACACTGAAGCTTTCTTT.

This clone showed up just once. V is TRBV11-2 and J is TRBJ2-7; perhaps TRBD2 as D (6 bases). The germline V and J ends were trimmed by 5 bases and 6 bases, with 11 bases remaining between them. The CDR3 covers 12 residues. Germline CDR1 SGHAT, CDR2 FQNNGV. In DNA form, the CDR3 reads TGTGCCAGCAGCCTGGAGGGAGGCGAGCAGTACTTC. This encodes CASSLEGGEQYF.

This clone was seen only once. The genes are TRBV7-2 and TRBJ2-1; 10 bases fit TRBD1. CDR3 size: 15 residues. Germline lookup yields CDR1 SGHTA and CDR2 FQGNSA. V trimming: 3 bases; J trimming: 4 bases; junction bases outside the gene matches: 3. CDR3 loop: CASSLRDRGYNEQFF. The CDR3 bases are TGTGCCAGCAGCTTGCGGGACAGGGGTTACAATGAGCAGTTCTTC.

The rearrangement uses TRBV4-1 and TRBJ2-7, with a possible D match to TRBD1 (6 bases). The V end was cut by 2 bases, the J end by 2 bases, with 16 bases between. Germline V gene lookup returns CDR1 MGHRA and CDR2 YSYEKL. The CDR3 runs 16 residues. CDR3 sequence (DNA): TGCGCCAGCAGCCAACGGGCTCAGGGGTACCCCTACGAGCAGTACTTC. This codes for CASSQRAQGYPYEQYF.

The V and J genes are TRBV2 and TRBJ2-3, with 8 bases fitting TRBD2. Trimming at V came to 8 bases and at J to 3 bases, leaving 7 bases not matched to a gene. The CDR3 extends over 14 amino acids. Germline assignment: CDR1 SNHLY and CDR2 FYNNEI. The CDR3 sequence is CASRGGWGTDTQYF. The CDR3 bases are TGTGCCAGCCGGGGGGGGTGGGGTACAGATACGCAGTATTTT.

This chain joins TRBV5-1 and TRBJ2-6; TRBD1 matches 9 bases. The CDR3 spans 17 residues. The germline V gene has CDR1 SGHRS and CDR2 YFSETQ. Unmatched junction bases numbered 7, after V lost 4 bases and J lost 2 bases. The CDR3 region is CASSPYRQGAGANVLTF. CDR3 bases: TGCGCCAGCAGCCCCTACAGACAGGGGGCTGGGGCCAACGTCCTGACTTTC.

In this sample, this clone turned up once. The chain recombines TRBV18 with TRBJ1-2; TRBD1 matches at 9 bases. This CDR3 comprises 16 residues. With V trimmed by 5 bases and J by 4 bases, 11 bases remained unmatched. CDR1 is KGHSH and CDR2 is LQKENI in the germline V gene. CDR3 in amino acids: CASSLGQGTATYGYTF. The CDR3 DNA reads as TGTGCCAGCTCATTGGGACAGGGCACGGCGACCTATGGCTACACCTTC.

This clone has just one count. V is TRBV5-1 and J is TRBJ1-3, with D unclear. The germline V gene encodes CDR1 SGHRS and CDR2 YFSETQ. This CDR3 has 11 amino acids. The ends were cut back, 7 bases at V and 2 bases at J, with 4 bases in the middle. CDR3 loop: CASQAGNTIYF. The CDR3 DNA is TGCGCCAGCCAGGCTGGAAACACCATATATTTT.

J is TRBJ1-2 and V is TRBV5-5, with unresolved D. Germline V lookup: CDR1 SGHKS, CDR2 YYEKEE (reference sequence). This CDR3 comprises 14 residues. V lost 1 base, J lost 11 bases, and 18 bases lay in between. CDR3 protein: CASSLSPVPPLYTF. CDR3 in DNA: TGTGCCAGCAGCTTGTCCCCGGTCCCTCCCTTATACACCTTC.

V gene TRBV6-5 combines with J gene TRBJ2-1; the match to TRBD2 covers 10 bases. Germline V CDR1 and CDR2: MNHEY, SVGAGI. V gave up 0 bases and J gave up 8 bases; unmatched junction bases: 7. The CDR3 loop spans 16 amino acids. Here the CDR3 reads CASSYSSGGALDEQFF. Written as DNA, the CDR3 is TGTGCCAGCAGTTACTCAAGCGGGGGGGCCCTCGATGAGCAGTTCTTC.

This rearrangement joins TRBV5-6 to TRBJ1-1; D is ambiguous. This CDR3 comprises 12 residues. V was shortened by 0 bases and J by 7 bases, with 7 bases between the two germline ends. Germline V gene data show CDR1 as SGHDT and CDR2 as YYEEEE. The CDR3 DNA follows: TGTGCCAGCAGCTTGGGCAGTCTTGAAGCTTTCTTT. Translation: CASSLGSLEAFF. Complete variable domain (other parts from reference TRBV5-6 and TRBJ1-1): DAGVTQSPTHLIKTRGQQVTLRCSPKSGHDTVSWYQQALGQGPQFIFQYYEEEERQRGNFPDRFSGHQFPNYSSELNVNALLLGDSALYLCASSLGSLEAFFGQGTRLTVV.

The chain combines TRBV25-1 with TRBJ2-2; D unclear. This CDR3 is 12 amino acids long. The V end lost 8 bases, the J end lost 6 bases, and 10 bases lay between the germline ends. Looked up from germline, CDR1 is MGHDK and CDR2 is SYGVNS. CDR3 sequence reads: CASAPEAGELFF. The DNA of the CDR3 is TGTGCCAGCGCCCCAGAGGCCGGGGAGCTGTTTTTT.